The 10 T cell receptor beta chains given below trace back to one sample, sequenced in a study of blood T cell repertoires in COVID-19. The repertoire was sequenced with immunoSEQ multiplex PCR; TCRdb's copy has only in-frame clones and lacks some. This table holds 83,000 or so clones, roughly 79% found once. The source material was peripheral blood. The receptors derive from a woman of 80 years or more with acute or convalescent COVID-19.

The chain joins TRBV7-8 to TRBJ1-6; 8 nucleotides match TRBD1. Germline V gene sequence: CDR1 SGHVS, CDR2 FQNEAQ. CDR3 length equals 22 residues. V shed 5 bases, J shed 6 bases, and the junction held 27 bases outside the gene matches. CDR3 DNA: TGTGCCAGCAGCCCACGGCCAACCCATGGGACAGGCAATCTAGGATCTAATTCACCCCTCCACTTT. This gives the protein CASSPRPTHGTGNLGSNSPLHF.

CDR3 region: CASSAPFSGRVGEAFF. In nucleotides, the CDR3 is TGTGCCAGCAGTGCACCATTCTCTGGGAGGGTAGGTGAAGCTTTCTTT. The chain has TRBV2 and TRBJ1-1; D gene unclear. V lost 4 bases, J lost 7 bases, and 22 bases lay in between. Germline V lookup: CDR1 SNHLY, CDR2 FYNNEI. This CDR3 region has 16 residues.

This clone appeared a single time. The chain is built from TRBV2 and TRBJ1-5; no reliable D call. V was trimmed by 0 bases and J by 5 bases, leaving 11 bases between them. Germline V gives CDR1 SNHLY, CDR2 FYNNEI. The CDR3 sequence is 15 residues long. This chain's CDR3 is CASSEALRVYQPQHF. The CDR3 nucleotides are TGTGCCAGCAGTGAAGCGCTTCGAGTTTATCAGCCCCAGCATTTT.

The V gene is TRBV6-5, the J gene TRBJ2-1; D is unclear. CDR1 and CDR2 (germline): MNHEY, SVGAGI. Trimming cost V 3 bases and J 4 bases, with 16 bases left between them. CDR3 size: 16 residues. The DNA of the CDR3 is TGTGCCAGCAGTTATTACGCGAAGATGACTTACAATGAGCAGTTCTTC. Protein sequence: CASSYYAKMTYNEQFF.

This clone was seen ten or more times. The chain uses TRBV30 and TRBJ2-1; D might be TRBD2 (5 bases). V gave up 0 bases and J gave up 9 bases, with 12 bases separating them. Looked up from germline, CDR1 is GTSNPN and CDR2 is SVGIG (reference sequence). CDR3 length: 13 residues. CDR3 nucleotides: TGTGCCTGGAGTGTGGCTGAGGGCAGTGAGCAGTTCTTC. Protein product: CAWSVAEGSEQFF.

About this clone itself: The junction departs from germline at one end; a sequencing error may be responsible. The chain carries TRBV29-1 and TRBJ1-5, with D maybe TRBD1 (6 bases). There are 11 residues in the CDR3. Germline loops: CDR1 SQVTM, CDR2 ANQGSEA. In DNA, the CDR3 is TGCAGCGTTGAGGTGACAGGTCTCGCCCTTTTT. This codes for CSVEVTGLALF. Supplemented by reference TRBV29-1 and TRBJ1-5, the full variable domain reads SAVISQKPSRDICQRGTSLTIQCQVDSQVTMMFWYRQQPGQSLTLIATANQGSEATYESGFVIDKFPISRPNLTFSTLTVSNMSPEDSSIYLCSVEVTGLALFGDGTRLSIL.

This clone occurred a few times. The rearrangement uses TRBV7-3 and TRBJ2-7; TRBD2 is a possible D gene (6 bases). The CDR3 is made up of 15 amino acids. With 7 bases removed from V and 3 bases from J, the gap between germline ends came to 19 bases. Germline CDR1 is SGHTA and CDR2 is FQGTGA. The CDR3 DNA sequence: TGTGCCAGCAAAGTCCCCGCCGGAGGGAACTACGAGCAGTACTTC. Translating it yields CASKVPAGGNYEQYF.

The chain is built from TRBV9 and TRBJ2-1; tentative D call: TRBD2 (7 bases). V lost 3 bases and J 4 bases, leaving 11 bases between the germline ends. Germline V gives CDR1 SGDLS, CDR2 YYNGEE. The CDR3 is 14 amino acids. The DNA of the CDR3 is TGTGCCAGCAGCGCGGGGGGACAATACAATGAGCAGTTCTTC. Its protein product is CASSAGGQYNEQFF.

The V gene is TRBV4-1, the J gene TRBJ2-1, with a tentative D call TRBD2 (5 bases). The germline gives CDR1 MGHRA, CDR2 YSYEKL. With 0 bases removed from V and 8 bases from J, the gap between germline ends came to 14 bases. The CDR3 extends over 15 amino acids. The DNA of the CDR3 is TGCGCCAGCAGCCAAGAGAGAGCGGAGTGGGATGAGCAGTTCTTC. It codes for CASSQERAEWDEQFF.

A word on this clone: The junction departs from the called germline gene at one end, perhaps through a read error. For the CDR3, the DNA is TGTGCTAGCAGCTTAAGACAGCAAGAGACCCAGTACTTC. Its translation is CASSLRQQETQYF. J is TRBJ2-5 and V is TRBV7-7; D perhaps matches TRBD1 (5 bases). The germline gives CDR1 SSHAT, CDR2 FNYEAQ (reference sequence). This CDR3 has 13 residues.